What follows is one T cell receptor beta chain and its context. Its antigen is unidentified. This specimen comes from a study of Ad26.COV2.S vaccination and SARS-CoV-2 variants. Looking at the study overall: Donor was in the COV1001 Ad26.COV2.S trial arm. Ad26.COV2.S shots went into the muscle once or twice, 56 days apart. Findings and limits, study-wide: Responses of spike-specific T cells (both CD8+ and CD4+) reportedly showed substantial breadth after vaccination.

Sequencing was performed with immunoSEQ multiplex PCR; in TCRdb, only in-frame clones are kept and a portion is missing. In the table there are some 350,000 clones, roughly 90% of which are singletons. The treatment here: about 20 received Ad26.COV2.S at low or high dose, single or two shots; roughly five received placebo; per-sample allocation not given. Specimens were obtained on day 63 following the first vaccine or placebo injection. The sequencing used peripheral blood, collected in a trial of Ad26.COV2.S vaccine versus placebo. The receptor was derived from a person aged 18 to 65 who received the Ad26.COV2.S COVID-19 vaccine or a placebo.

DNA of the CDR3: TGTGCCAGCAGCTACCAATCGGCTAGCGGGAGGGCCCACCATGAGCAGTTCTTC. It codes for CASSYQSASGRAHHEQFF. The rearrangement uses TRBV7-3 and TRBJ2-1; 12 bases map to TRBD2. The junction had 15 bases not matched to a gene; V was cut back by 4 bases and J by 8 bases. The CDR3 has 18 amino acids. Per the germline V gene, CDR1 is SGHTA and CDR2 is FQGTGA.